Listed here are 24 T cell receptor beta chains from one sample, sequenced in a study of T-cell reconstitution after alpha-beta-depleted transplantation in children. A library of TCRbeta sequences, prepared with unique molecular identifiers, was generated. TCRdb reprocessed the PCR reads via MiXCR and lists one record per CDR3 protein. The table has tens of thousands of distinct CDR3 sequences, approximately 4.4% seen once. Source: PBMCs, mostly from graft donor cells, taken 180 days after TCRalphabeta/CD19-depleted stem cell transplant. These receptors all come from a boy under two years old who had a stem cell transplant for acute myeloid leukemia, so the T cells may come from the graft donor.

This clonotype was recorded at least ten times. This chain links TRBV24-1 with TRBJ2-3; D is undetermined. This CDR3 contains 12 residues. Deletions cut 2 bases from V and 3 bases from J, with 2 bases between. CDR1 and CDR2 (germline): KGHDR, SFDVKD. CDR3 sequence: CATSDWTDTQYF. The CDR3 DNA sequence: TGTGCCACCAGTGATTGGACAGATACGCAGTATTTT.

This clonotype was picked up many times. J is TRBJ2-3 and V is TRBV5-6; no clear D gene. The V and J ends lost 0 bases and 6 bases respectively, with 8 bases between them. From germline, CDR1 is SGHDT and CDR2 YYEEEE. This CDR3 spans 13 amino acids. CDR3 in DNA: TGTGCCAGCAGCTTGGATGGCCCCGATACGCAGTATTTT. Amino acids: CASSLDGPDTQYF. Using reference TRBV5-6 and TRBJ2-3 for the parts outside the CDR3, the full variable domain is DAGVTQSPTHLIKTRGQQVTLRCSPKSGHDTVSWYQQALGQGPQFIFQYYEEEERQRGNFPDRFSGHQFPNYSSELNVNALLLGDSALYLCASSLDGPDTQYFGPGTRLTVL.

This clonotype was counted many times. CDR3: CASNSGQGADYNEQFF. In nucleotides, the CDR3 is TGTGCCAGCAACTCGGGGCAGGGAGCGGACTACAATGAGCAGTTCTTC. J is TRBJ2-1 and V is TRBV11-2; perhaps D is TRBD1 or TRBD2 (5 bases each). V lost 7 bases, J lost 3 bases, and 19 bases lay in between. The CDR3 extends over 16 amino acids. The germline V gene encodes CDR1 SGHAT and CDR2 FQNNGV.

This clonotype was found many times. The chain joins TRBV19 to TRBJ1-1; TRBD1 matches 12 bases. The CDR3 contains 16 residues. Germline V gives CDR1 LNHDA, CDR2 SQIVND (reference sequence). With V trimmed by 9 bases and J by 5 bases, 13 bases remained unmatched. CDR3 DNA: TGTGCCAGCCGAACCGGGACAGGGGGCAGGTCGACTGAAGCTTTCTTT. Translation: CASRTGTGGRSTEAFF.

This clonotype was detected ten times or more. The chain joins TRBV19 to TRBJ2-3; the D is unclear. Germline V lookup: CDR1 LNHDA, CDR2 SQIVND (reference sequence). Deletions cut 2 bases from V and 1 base from J, with 13 bases between. This CDR3 contains 16 residues. CDR3 amino acids: CASSIYRTRGTDTQYF. The CDR3 DNA is TGTGCCAGTAGTATATACCGGACCCGGGGCACAGATACGCAGTATTTT.

This clonotype was seen many times. The J gene is TRBJ2-5, the V gene TRBV5-6, with TRBD2 matching 12 bases. The CDR3 consists of 15 residues. V lost 4 bases, J lost 4 bases, and 5 bases stayed unmatched. Per germline, CDR1 SGHDT and CDR2 YYEEEE. This CDR3 reads CASSPLLAGGETQYF. The DNA of the CDR3 is TGTGCCAGCAGCCCGCTACTAGCGGGGGGAGAGACCCAGTACTTC. The whole variable domain, filled in from reference TRBV5-6 and TRBJ2-5, reads DAGVTQSPTHLIKTRGQQVTLRCSPKSGHDTVSWYQQALGQGPQFIFQYYEEEERQRGNFPDRFSGHQFPNYSSELNVNALLLGDSALYLCASSPLLAGGETQYFGPGTRLLVL.

This clonotype was detected many times. The V and J genes are TRBV20-1 and TRBJ1-6, with TRBD1 matching 8 bases. The junction had 12 bases not matched to a gene; V was cut back by 6 bases and J by 8 bases. The germline V gene has CDR1 DFQATT and CDR2 SNEGSKA (reference sequence). The CDR3 is 15 amino acids. This CDR3 reads CSARRTGWGHSPLHF. In nucleotides, the CDR3 is TGCAGTGCCCGGAGGACAGGGTGGGGGCATTCACCCCTCCACTTT.

This clonotype was seen many times. This chain joins TRBV11-2 and TRBJ1-4, with D unresolved. V dropped 3 bases and J dropped 8 bases, with 13 bases sitting between them. CDR1 and CDR2 from the germline V gene are SGHAT and FQNNGV. This CDR3 region has 14 residues. Here the CDR3 reads CASSFAPLGEKLFF. The CDR3 bases are TGTGCCAGCAGCTTTGCACCGTTAGGAGAAAAACTGTTTTTT.

J is TRBJ2-7 and V is TRBV2; 8 nucleotides line up with TRBD1. The germline CDR1 and CDR2 sequences are SNHLY and FYNNEI. J was trimmed by 9 bases and V by 6 bases; bases with no gene match: 4. This CDR3 has 11 residues. CDR3 sequence (DNA): TGTGCCAGCAGGGGACAGGAAGGGCAGTACGTC. Its translation: CASRGQEGQYV.

The table lists this clonotype with many counts. The chain has TRBV12-3 or TRBV12-4 and TRBJ1-6, with 11 bases aligning to TRBD1. The CDR3 has 14 residues. Germline trimming cut 6 bases from V and 8 bases from J; bases unmatched to any gene: 3. In nucleotides, the CDR3 is TGTGCCAGCAGGTGGACAGGGGGCGATTCACCCCTCCACTTT. Protein: CASRWTGGDSPLHF.

This clonotype was found many times. The chain uses TRBV12-3 or TRBV12-4 and TRBJ2-5; the match to TRBD2 covers 9 bases. The CDR3 is 16 amino acids. V was clipped by 1 base and J by 1 base; unmatched bases: 4. The DNA of the CDR3 is TGTGCCAGCAGTTTAGGTCTAGCGGGGCTCCAAGAGACCCAGTACTTC. It is translated as CASSLGLAGLQETQYF.

This clonotype was counted many times. CDR3 in DNA: TGCGCCAGCAGCTTGTGGGACACCGGGGAGCTGTTTTTT. It encodes CASSLWDTGELFF. The genes are TRBV5-1 and TRBJ2-2; D remains unclear. V shed 1 base and J shed 3 bases, with 4 bases lying between them. CDR3 length equals 13 residues. Germline V gene sequence: CDR1 SGHRS, CDR2 YFSETQ.

In this sample, this clonotype turned up many times. The chain uses TRBV9 and TRBJ2-1; either TRBD1 or TRBD2 may supply D (5 bases each). The CDR3 runs 17 residues. The germline V and J ends were trimmed by 4 bases and 7 bases, with 24 bases remaining between them. The germline CDR1 and CDR2 sequences are SGDLS and YYNGEE. The CDR3 protein is CASSQFQRSRDGNEQFF. CDR3 in DNA: TGTGCCAGCAGCCAATTCCAACGGAGCAGGGACGGAAATGAGCAGTTCTTC.

This clonotype was counted ten times or more. The chain carries TRBV28 and TRBJ2-3; D uncertain. V lost 8 bases, J lost 0 bases, and 9 bases lay in between. This CDR3 region has 13 residues. In germline, CDR1 is MDHEN, CDR2 SYDVKM. This chain's CDR3 is CASLPRSTDTQYF. CDR3 in DNA: TGTGCCAGCCTCCCCCGAAGCACAGATACGCAGTATTTT.

This clonotype was detected ten times or more. The chain uses TRBV4-3 and TRBJ2-1; no reliable D call. This CDR3 spans 11 amino acids. Per the germline V gene, CDR1 is LGHNA and CDR2 is YSLEER. Trimming removed 1 base from V and 10 bases from J, with 5 bases in between. The DNA for the CDR3 is TGCGCCAGCAGCCAAGGGTGGGAGCAGTTCTTC. The encoded protein is CASSQGWEQFF.

This clonotype has a count of ten or more. This chain joins TRBV20-1 and TRBJ1-1; 7 nucleotides align to TRBD1. Trimming removed 0 bases from V and 0 bases from J; junction bases left unmatched: 16. Germline CDR1 is DFQATT and CDR2 is SNEGSKA (reference sequence). The CDR3 runs 19 residues. CDR3 sequence: CSARDLTTGGGRMNTEAFF. The CDR3 bases are TGCAGTGCTAGAGATTTGACGACTGGAGGGGGCAGGATGAACACTGAAGCTTTCTTT.

This clonotype was counted ten times or more. The chain links TRBV3-1 to TRBJ2-2, with D possibly TRBD1 on 5 matching bases. Trimming removed 4 bases at V and 4 bases at J, with 13 bases between. CDR3 length equals 15 residues. Germline CDR1 and CDR2: LGHDT and YNNKEL (reference sequence). CDR3 sequence reads: CASSLRQPITGELFF. DNA for the CDR3: TGTGCCAGCAGCCTTCGACAGCCGATCACCGGGGAGCTGTTTTTT.

This clonotype was seen repeatedly, ten times or more. The chain employs TRBV7-2 and TRBJ2-5, with TRBD1 identical over 7 bases. CDR1 is SGHTA, CDR2 FQGNSA, per germline. The ends lost 3 bases at V and 0 bases at J; junction bases unmatched: 1. This CDR3 has 14 residues. CDR3 nucleotides: TGTGCCAGCAGCTTCGGACAGGACCAAGAGACCCAGTACTTC. Translated: CASSFGQDQETQYF.

This clonotype was seen at least ten times. This chain links TRBV18 with TRBJ1-5, with 8 bases lining up with TRBD1. Germline values: CDR1 KGHSH, CDR2 LQKENI. Trimming cost V 6 bases and J 2 bases; bases outside gene matches: 3. CDR3 length equals 14 residues. CDR3 coding DNA: TGTGCCAGCTCCCTGGGACAGGGCAATCAGCCCCAGCATTTT. Translated: CASSLGQGNQPQHF.

This clonotype showed up many times. This chain links TRBV24-1 with TRBJ2-2; D remains unclear. Trimming took off 9 bases at V and 0 bases at J, with 13 bases between the two ends. Germline CDR1 KGHDR, CDR2 SFDVKD. There are 15 residues in the CDR3. The CDR3 DNA follows: TGTGCCACCGGCGCCGACGGTTCGAACACCGGGGAGCTGTTTTTT. This sequence encodes CATGADGSNTGELFF.

This clonotype came up many times. The chain employs TRBV6-2 or TRBV6-3 and TRBJ2-5; D gene ambiguous. This CDR3 has 13 amino acids. Per the germline V gene, CDR1 is MNHEY and CDR2 is SVGEGT. Trimming left V 2 bases short and J 5 bases short, with 9 bases between. This CDR3 reads CASSYPEWETQYF. The CDR3 DNA is TGTGCCAGCAGTTACCCCGAATGGGAGACCCAGTACTTC.

This clonotype showed up many times. The rearrangement uses TRBV12-3 or TRBV12-4 and TRBJ2-7; 10 bases are a match to TRBD2. The CDR3 totals 18 residues. V lost 0 bases and J lost 7; bases outside the gene matches: 15. The CDR3 nucleotides read TGTGCCAGCAGTTTAGCTATCGGGAGCGGGGGGGCCTTTCAAGAGCAGTACTTC. It yields the protein CASSLAIGSGGAFQEQYF.

This clonotype has a count of ten or more. This chain joins TRBV15 and TRBJ2-3; maybe TRBD2 (6 bases). V shed 2 bases and J shed 6 bases, with 12 bases lying between them. The CDR3 is 14 residues long. Per germline, CDR1 LNHNV and CDR2 YYDKDF (reference sequence). The CDR3 reads CATSRFSTSDTQYF. The CDR3 nucleotides are TGTGCCACCAGCAGATTTTCAACTAGCGATACGCAGTATTTT.

This clonotype was counted ten times or more. The chain has TRBV5-1 and TRBJ2-3; D is perhaps TRBD2 (6 bases). Trimming cost V 4 bases and J 9 bases, with 9 bases left between them. Germline V gene sequence: CDR1 SGHRS, CDR2 YFSETQ. The CDR3 consists of 11 residues. This CDR3 is CASSRAGTQYF. In DNA form, the CDR3 reads TGCGCCAGCAGCCGCGCGGGGACGCAGTATTTT.